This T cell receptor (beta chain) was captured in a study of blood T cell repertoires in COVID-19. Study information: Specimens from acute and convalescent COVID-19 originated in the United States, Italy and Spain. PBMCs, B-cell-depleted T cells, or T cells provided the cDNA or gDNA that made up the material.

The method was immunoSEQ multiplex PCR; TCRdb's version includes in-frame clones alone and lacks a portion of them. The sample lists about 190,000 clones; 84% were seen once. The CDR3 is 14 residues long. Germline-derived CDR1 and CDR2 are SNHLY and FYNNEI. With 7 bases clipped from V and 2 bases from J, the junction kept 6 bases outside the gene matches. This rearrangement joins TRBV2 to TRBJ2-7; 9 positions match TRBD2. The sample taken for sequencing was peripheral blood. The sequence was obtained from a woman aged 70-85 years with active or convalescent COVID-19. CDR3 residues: CASIPGGRAYEQYF. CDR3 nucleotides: TGTGCCAGCATACCTGGCGGGAGGGCCTACGAGCAGTACTTC.